The 25 T cell receptor beta chains given below trace back to one sample, sequenced in a study of shared clonotypes between healthy human individuals. TCRdb's table, derived via immunoSEQ multiplex PCR, lists solely in-frame clones and lacks some. This repertoire shows over a million clones, approximately 98% found once; its top ten account for approximately 0.45%. The sample was naive CD4+ T cells sorted from blood. This sample's subset: CD45RA+ positively selected. These receptors were taken from a man younger than 45 in good health.

V gene TRBV11-2 combines with J gene TRBJ2-7, with 15 positions matching TRBD2. The junction had 7 bases not matched to a gene; V was cut back by 3 bases and J by 4 bases. The CDR3 is 17 residues long. In germline, CDR1 is SGHAT, CDR2 FQNNGV. The CDR3 DNA is TGTGCCAGCAGCTTTAGGGGGGGACTAGCGGGAGGATACGAGCAGTACTTC. This sequence encodes CASSFRGGLAGGYEQYF.

This clone occurred once. The V gene is TRBV14, the J gene TRBJ2-2; 10 bases line up with TRBD2. The length of the CDR3 is 17 residues. J was trimmed by 1 base and V by 2 bases; bases with no gene match: 4. The V gene's germline CDR1 is SGHDN and CDR2 FVKESK. In DNA form, the CDR3 reads TGTGCCAGCAGCCAACCGCGGACTAGCGGGAACACCGGGGAGCTGTTTTTT. Translating gives CASSQPRTSGNTGELFF.

Points on this clone: Other DNA variants within this sample encode the same CDR3. The chain carries TRBV28 and TRBJ2-7, with 9 bases that match TRBD1. Germline loops: CDR1 MDHEN, CDR2 SYDVKM. The CDR3 is made up of 14 amino acids. With V trimmed by 2 bases and J by 2 bases, 1 base remained unmatched. The CDR3 spells CASSLTGGPYEQYF. Here the CDR3 DNA reads TGTGCCAGCAGTTTAACAGGGGGCCCCTACGAGCAGTACTTC.

The chain joins TRBV7-9 to TRBJ2-3; unclear D gene. The CDR3 covers 16 residues. CDR1 and CDR2 (germline): SEHNR, FQNEAQ (reference sequence). Trimming removed 2 bases at V and 2 bases at J, with 14 bases between. The CDR3 DNA sequence: TGTGCCAGCAGCTTAAGTGGCTGGCAGGACACAGATACGCAGTATTTT. This codes for CASSLSGWQDTDTQYF.

V gene TRBV6-5 combines with J gene TRBJ2-5; D not resolved. Germline V gene data show CDR1 as MNHEY and CDR2 as SVGAGI. The ends were cut back, 8 bases at V and 1 base at J, with 14 bases in the middle. CDR3 size: 14 residues. Here the CDR3 DNA reads TGTGCCAGCCGTCGGTGGCAGTTCCAAGAGACCCAGTACTTC. The encoded protein is CASRRWQFQETQYF.

The V and J genes are TRBV9 and TRBJ2-5; TRBD1 matches at 7 bases. The CDR3 is made up of 14 amino acids. Germline loops: CDR1 SGDLS, CDR2 YYNGEE. With 3 bases clipped from V and 5 bases from J, the junction kept 7 bases outside the gene matches. Here the CDR3 reads CASSAIQGLETQYF. In DNA form, the CDR3 reads TGTGCCAGCAGCGCTATACAGGGGTTGGAGACCCAGTACTTC.

This CDR3 reads CASSEGGGSPYNEQFF. CDR3 DNA: TGTGCCAGCAGTGAAGGTGGCGGGTCTCCCTACAATGAGCAGTTCTTC. The chain joins TRBV6-1 to TRBJ2-1, with D maybe TRBD2 (5 bases). With 1 base removed from V and 2 bases from J, the gap between germline ends came to 12 bases. Germline V CDR1 and CDR2: MNHNS, SASEGT. The CDR3 spans 16 residues.

The chain links TRBV6-5 to TRBJ1-3; unclear D gene. Germline-derived CDR1 and CDR2 are MNHEY and SVGAGI. V was cut by 6 bases and J by 1 base, with 13 bases left in between. The CDR3 consists of 15 residues. This chain's CDR3 is CASSSLRASGNTIYF. As DNA, the CDR3 is TGTGCCAGCAGCTCCTTAAGGGCATCTGGAAACACCATATATTTT.

The chain is built from TRBV7-3 and TRBJ2-1; D gene ambiguous. Germline-derived CDR1 and CDR2 are SGHTA and FQGTGA. This CDR3 contains 13 residues. Trimming pared 5 bases from V and 0 bases from J, leaving 5 bases between. CDR3 in amino acids: CASSRTSYNEQFF. CDR3 DNA sequence: TGTGCCAGCAGCCGCACCTCCTACAATGAGCAGTTCTTC.

This chain links TRBV7-6 with TRBJ2-1, with D unclear. V lost 5 bases to trimming and J lost 9 bases, with 11 bases between them. The CDR3 has 12 residues. Germline assignment: CDR1 SGHVS and CDR2 FNYEAQ. The CDR3 protein is CASSPLGFEQFF. The CDR3 DNA reads TGTGCCAGCAGCCCTCTGGGCTTTGAGCAGTTCTTC.

In this sample, this clone turned up once. The rearrangement links TRBV7-9 to TRBJ1-1, with D tentatively TRBD1 (6 bases). The germline V gene encodes CDR1 SEHNR and CDR2 FQNEAQ (reference sequence). Trimming removed 1 base at V and 4 bases at J, with 22 bases between. The CDR3 runs 18 residues. CDR3 amino acids: CASSLEPHREGRSTEAFF. In nucleotides, the CDR3 is TGTGCCAGCAGCTTAGAACCCCACAGGGAAGGTCGAAGCACTGAAGCTTTCTTT.

The chain combines TRBV5-1 with TRBJ2-2, with 10 bases aligning to TRBD1. Germline values: CDR1 SGHRS, CDR2 YFSETQ. CDR3 length: 17 residues. Germline trimming cut 3 bases from V and 5 bases from J; bases unmatched to any gene: 10. The CDR3 DNA is TGCGCCAGCAGCTCAGGACAGGGGGGTTTAAGGACCGGGGAGCTGTTTTTT. Translation: CASSSGQGGLRTGELFF.

This sequence joins TRBV27 and TRBJ2-7; TRBD1 might be the D (6 bases). The CDR3 loop spans 16 amino acids. The germline V gene has CDR1 MNHEY and CDR2 SMNVEV (reference sequence). The V gene lost 0 bases and the J gene lost 2 bases, with 14 bases spanning the gap. CDR3 sequence reads: CASSLSIRGYPYEQYF. The DNA of the CDR3 is TGTGCCAGCAGTTTATCGATCAGGGGCTACCCCTACGAGCAGTACTTC.

The CDR3 loop reads CASSSGTGTLKAFF. In DNA, the CDR3 is TGCGCCAGCAGCTCCGGGACAGGGACATTGAAAGCTTTCTTT. The genes are TRBV5-1 and TRBJ1-1; TRBD1 aligns across 9 bases. Trimming cost V 3 bases and J 9 bases; bases outside gene matches: 9. The CDR3 covers 14 residues. Germline assignment: CDR1 SGHRS and CDR2 YFSETQ.

The chain links TRBV5-1 to TRBJ2-5, with 14 bases that match TRBD2. The CDR3 is 15 residues long. The germline V gene encodes CDR1 SGHRS and CDR2 YFSETQ. V shed 7 bases and J 5 bases; nucleotides not matched to a gene: 7. CDR3 sequence (DNA): TGCGCCAGCCAGCCGGGACTAGCGGGGGTGGAGACCCAGTACTTC. Protein sequence: CASQPGLAGVETQYF. Full variable domain (outside the CDR3, taken from reference TRBV5-1 and TRBJ2-5): KAGVTQTPRYLIKTRGQQVTLSCSPISGHRSVSWYQQTPGQGLQFLFEYFSETQRNKGNFPGRFSGRQFSNSRSEMNVSTLELGDSALYLCASQPGLAGVETQYFGPGTRLLVL.

This chain connects TRBV5-4 to TRBJ2-1, with D perhaps TRBD1 (6 bases). Germline V CDR1 and CDR2: SGHNT, YYREEE (reference sequence). V lost 4 bases to trimming and J lost 8 bases, with 22 bases between them. CDR3 length: 16 amino acids. CDR3 coding DNA: TGTGCCAGCAGCATATCACAGGGTGGGGGTTCTTATGAGCAGTTCTTC. Translating gives CASSISQGGGSYEQFF.

The chain joins TRBV5-4 to TRBJ2-3, with 14 bases fitting TRBD2. This CDR3 comprises 18 residues. Germline-derived CDR1 and CDR2 are SGHNT and YYREEE (reference sequence). V lost 3 bases and J lost 1; bases outside the gene matches: 7. In DNA, the CDR3 is TGTGCCAGCAGCTCCGGGACTAGCGGGAGTAGGCGCACAGATACGCAGTATTTT. Translating it yields CASSSGTSGSRRTDTQYF.

This clone appeared once. V gene TRBV7-9 combines with J gene TRBJ1-1; D might be TRBD1 (6 bases). Between the trimmed V and J ends, which lost 2 bases and 1 base, there was a span of 11 bases. The CDR3 length is 15 residues. Germline V lookup: CDR1 SEHNR, CDR2 FQNEAQ (reference sequence). The CDR3 loop is CASSLMTGTNTEAFF. For the CDR3, the DNA is TGTGCCAGCAGCTTAATGACAGGAACGAACACTGAAGCTTTCTTT. The variable domain in full, completed from reference TRBV7-9 and TRBJ1-1, reads DTGVSQNPRHKITKRGQNVTFRCDPISEHNRLYWYRQTLGQGPEFLTYFQNEAQLEKSRLLSDRFSAERPKGSFSTLEIQRTEQGDSAMYLCASSLMTGTNTEAFFGQGTRLTVV.

The chain joins TRBV28 to TRBJ2-7; TRBD2 agrees at 7 bases. V trimming: 5 bases; J trimming: 7 bases; junction bases outside the gene matches: 5. This CDR3 comprises 12 residues. CDR1 MDHEN and CDR2 SYDVKM come from the germline V gene. This chain's CDR3 is CASSQGRGEQYF. CDR3 nucleotides: TGTGCCAGCAGTCAAGGGCGGGGGGAGCAGTACTTC.

The chain uses TRBV4-3 and TRBJ2-1; the D is unclear. The CDR3 runs 15 residues. The V gene lost 4 bases and the J gene lost 4 bases, with 14 bases spanning the gap. CDR1 is LGHNA and CDR2 is YSLEER in the germline V gene. The CDR3 coding sequence is TGCGCCAGCAGCCCTGAGAGGCAGGTTTACAATGAGCAGTTCTTC. Translating it yields CASSPERQVYNEQFF.

The genes are TRBV27 and TRBJ2-5; 11 nucleotides agree with TRBD2. The CDR3 length is 14 residues. The V gene end was trimmed by 6 bases and the J gene end by 1 base; junction bases not matched to a gene: 1. CDR1 and CDR2 from the germline V gene are MNHEY and SMNVEV (reference sequence). CDR3 DNA: TGTGCCAGCAGGGGACTAGCGGCCCAAGAGACCCAGTACTTC. Translating it yields CASRGLAAQETQYF.

The chain joins TRBV21-1 to TRBJ2-5; the DNA was not compared with TRBD2, the D call given in the table. TRBV21-1 is assigned pseudogene status. The CDR3 spans 14 residues. This CDR3 reads CASRTSGRWETQYF. In DNA form, the CDR3 reads TGTGCCAGCAGGACTAGCGGGAGATGGGAGACCCAGTACTTC.

The J gene is TRBJ2-7, the V gene TRBV10-3; unclear D gene. The CDR3 consists of 13 residues. Germline CDR1 is ENHRY and CDR2 is SYGVKD. The V and J ends lost 4 bases and 5 bases respectively, with 12 bases between them. CDR3 amino acids: CAISVLSLDEQYF. The CDR3 DNA sequence: TGTGCCATCAGTGTACTGTCGTTGGACGAGCAGTACTTC.

This sequence joins TRBV15 and TRBJ1-2, with unresolved D. The length of the CDR3 is 17 residues. Looked up from germline, CDR1 is LNHNV and CDR2 is YYDKDF (reference sequence). V lost 5 bases and J 4 bases, leaving 23 bases between the germline ends. For the CDR3, the DNA is TGTGCCACCAGCGGTGTCGGACCCTCGGGAGCGGTCTATGGCTACACCTTC. Its translation is CATSGVGPSGAVYGYTF.

V gene TRBV7-2 combines with J gene TRBJ2-7; D ambiguous. Trimming shortened V by 0 bases and J by 3 bases, and 9 bases separated the two germline ends. The germline V gene has CDR1 SGHTA and CDR2 FQGNSA. This CDR3 is built from 14 residues. CDR3: CASSLALANYEQYF. CDR3 nucleotides: TGTGCCAGCAGCTTAGCGTTGGCGAACTACGAGCAGTACTTC.